The sequence of this T cell receptor beta chain was determined in a study of cytomegalovirus exposure and HLA in healthy donors. Turning to the study itself: Per a later analysis, the roughly 670 first-cohort and fewer than 150 validation repertoires shared one platform.

Data came from immunoSEQ multiplex PCR; TCRdb stores just in-frame clones and leaves some out. Here the sample spans about 88,000 clones, approximately 84% being singletons. The CDR3 consists of 13 residues. Germline lookup yields CDR1 MNHNY and CDR2 SVGAGI (reference sequence). J gave up 12 bases and V 5 bases, and 7 bases lay outside the gene matches. Broader study findings: A later analysis found first-cohort TCR clusters tended to co-occur in the 130 or so validation repertoires. As was reported, the classifier diagnosed cytomegalovirus status with high specificity and sensitivity.

To note about this clone: Its antigen is undetermined.

Specimen: PBMCs. The chain joins TRBV6-6 to TRBJ2-1, with 10 bases aligning to TRBD1. The source of this sequence is a woman aged 18-30 years in good health and CMV-seropositive. Written as DNA, the CDR3 is TGTGCCAGCAGTCCACGGACAGGGGGAGGGCAGTTCTTC. It encodes CASSPRTGGGQFF.